A selection of T cell receptor beta chains follows, all from one sample in a study of technical replicates of blood from a handful of donors. The table came from immunoSEQ multiplex PCR; TCRdb's copy has only in-frame clones and leaves some out. The table lists around 65,000 clones, around 85% of them singletons. The sequencing input was PBMCs. The receptor set was obtained from a human donor in good health. Some clones in this sample may be carry-over from other donors' samples. Both conserved end residues are part of each CDR3.

v_call cdr3_aa
TRBV4-3 CASSQEEFPPGQGKEQYF
TRBV18 CASSPIGLAGEKQYF
TRBV10-3 CAIGADRSRNQPQHF
TRBV29-1 CSVDGGGRGGQIENEQFF
TRBV7-2 CASSNRGVVGTDTQYF
TRBV7-2 CASSPRTSGADTQYF
TRBV25-1 CASSLKQNYGYTF
TRBV7-2 CASSLLNTGELFF
TRBV7-2 CASSFGQAGNTEAFF
TRBV13 CASSGEGTGGYTF
TRBV2 CASQETTQGTQYF
TRBV7-3 CASSLDNTDTQYF
TRBV30 CAWETGREQYF
TRBV7-9 CASSPPGDTEAFF
TRBV11-2 CASSLLRDYGYTF
TRBV2 CASKYRGGTDTQYF
TRBV5-1 CASAGDLNYGYTF
TRBV6-4 CASSPAGTSTDTQYF
TRBV4-2 CASSQSELAGGLPTDTQYF
TRBV19 CASSVSASSSYNEQFF
TRBV7-2 CASSLDPGGRDGYTF
TRBV7-2 CASSLGLGRGYEQYF
TRBV14 CASSQAGQGLRYTF
TRBV2 CASGLDRLRAKNIQYF
TRBV5-6 CASTRGELLYEQYF
TRBV19 CASSTGAGSFF
TRBV29-1 CSTSAPLRGAIFSSYNEQFF